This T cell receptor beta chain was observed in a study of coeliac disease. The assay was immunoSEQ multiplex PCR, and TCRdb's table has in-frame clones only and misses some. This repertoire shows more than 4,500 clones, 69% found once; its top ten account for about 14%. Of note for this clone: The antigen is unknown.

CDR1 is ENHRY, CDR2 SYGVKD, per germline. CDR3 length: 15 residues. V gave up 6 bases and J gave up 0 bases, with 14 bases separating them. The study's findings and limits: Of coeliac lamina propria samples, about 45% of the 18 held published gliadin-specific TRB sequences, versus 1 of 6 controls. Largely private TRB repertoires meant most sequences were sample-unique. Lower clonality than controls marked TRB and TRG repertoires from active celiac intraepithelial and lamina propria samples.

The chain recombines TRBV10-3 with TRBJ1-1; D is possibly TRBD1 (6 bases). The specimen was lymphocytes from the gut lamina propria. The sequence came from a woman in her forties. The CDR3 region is CAIRRQVSMNTEAFF. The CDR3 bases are TGTGCCATCAGAAGACAGGTTAGCATGAACACTGAAGCTTTCTTT.